The 16 T cell receptor beta chains presented below share a single source sample, sequenced in a study of blood T cell repertoires in COVID-19 (dated by TCRdb to the early 2020s). Libraries were made using the immunoSEQ multiplex PCR assay. What TCRdb holds here is the immuneACCESS table cut down to in-frame rearrangements. Part of the clones is not present; checked against another copy, under half of the missing clones reflect an unresolved V gene, and the others are unexplained. The sample yields under 40,000 clones; around nine tenths were counted once. The ten largest clones represent around 5.7% of the sample. Sequencing was done on a sample of peripheral blood. The origin of the receptors is a human donor in a cohort sampled during active COVID-19.

The chain employs TRBV11-2 and TRBJ2-3; tentative D call: TRBD2 (5 bases). Germline loops: CDR1 SGHAT, CDR2 FQNNGV. CDR3 length: 12 residues. V was pared by 6 bases and J by 4 bases, with 8 bases between. The CDR3 DNA follows: TGTGCCAGCAGACTTAGCGCAGATACGCAGTATTTT. Its translation is CASRLSADTQYF.

The V call is TRBV7-2, the J call TRBJ2-7, with 11 bases lining up with TRBD2. This CDR3 comprises 15 residues. With V trimmed by 5 bases and J by 2 bases, 5 bases remained unmatched. Germline V gives CDR1 SGHTA, CDR2 FQGNSA. CDR3 amino acids: CASSPGTSGPYEQYF. The DNA for the CDR3 is TGTGCCAGCAGCCCTGGGACTAGCGGTCCCTACGAGCAGTACTTC.

The chain is built from TRBV19 and TRBJ1-2; D perhaps matches TRBD1 (5 bases). Trimming took 4 bases from V and 1 from J, leaving 7 bases between them. The CDR3 contains 13 residues. CDR1 and CDR2 (germline): LNHDA, SQIVND (reference sequence). Written as DNA, the CDR3 is TGTGCCAGTAGTAGGGGGGTTAACTATGGCTACACCTTC. As protein: CASSRGVNYGYTF.

This rearrangement joins TRBV5-1 to TRBJ2-5, with D uncertain. Germline CDR1 reads SGHRS; CDR2 reads YFSETQ. This CDR3 has 14 residues. V lost 0 bases and J lost 5, with 11 bases in between. The CDR3 sequence is CASSLGLKEETQYF. The CDR3 DNA reads as TGCGCCAGCAGCTTGGGATTAAAGGAGGAGACCCAGTACTTC.

The J gene is TRBJ2-3, the V gene TRBV9, with 9 positions matching TRBD1. CDR1 and CDR2 (germline): SGDLS, YYNGEE. This CDR3 has 13 residues. Trimming removed 7 bases from V and 2 bases from J; junction bases left unmatched: 2. CDR3 nucleotide sequence: TGTGCCAGCGGGACAGGGACCACAGATACGCAGTATTTT. Its protein product is CASGTGTTDTQYF.

The genes are TRBV19 and TRBJ1-5, with D perhaps matching TRBD1 (6 bases). Germline V lookup: CDR1 LNHDA, CDR2 SQIVND (reference sequence). The V gene lost 3 bases and the J gene lost 7 bases, with 10 bases spanning the gap. This CDR3 spans 13 amino acids. The CDR3 spells CASSIQGQQPQHF. Written as DNA, the CDR3 is TGTGCCAGTAGTATCCAGGGGCAACAGCCCCAGCATTTT.

The rearrangement joins TRBV7-9 to TRBJ2-7, with D possibly matching TRBD1 (6 bases). CDR3 size: 14 residues. V lost 2 bases to trimming and J lost 6 bases, with 14 bases between them. Germline loops: CDR1 SEHNR, CDR2 FQNEAQ (reference sequence). The CDR3: CASSLSQGTSEQYF. The CDR3, as DNA: TGTGCCAGCAGCTTATCGCAGGGGACGAGCGAGCAGTACTTC.

The chain joins TRBV2 to TRBJ2-1; TRBD2 matches 13 bases. CDR1 and CDR2 (germline): SNHLY, FYNNEI. V dropped 6 bases and J dropped 4; count of bases not matched to a gene: 15. The CDR3 runs to 19 residues. The DNA for the CDR3 is TGTGCCAGCAGAATGACTAGCGGGGGGCCCTTTAAACGGTACAATGAGCAGTTCTTC. Protein sequence: CASRMTSGGPFKRYNEQFF.

This sequence joins TRBV5-1 and TRBJ1-1, with TRBD1 matching 7 bases. Germline-derived CDR1 and CDR2 are SGHRS and YFSETQ. CDR3 size: 15 residues. Trimming removed 0 bases from V and 7 bases from J; junction bases left unmatched: 9. The CDR3 is CASSLAHAGTDEAFF. In DNA form, the CDR3 reads TGCGCCAGCAGCTTGGCCCATGCCGGGACAGATGAAGCTTTCTTT.

The chain couples TRBV10-2 to TRBJ1-1; D gene uncertain. Trimming stripped 7 bases from V and 1 base from J, with 10 bases between. Germline CDR1 reads WSHSY; CDR2 reads SAAADI. The CDR3 runs 13 residues. The CDR3 DNA follows: TGCGCCAGCACCCTGACACCGAACACTGAAGCTTTCTTT. It yields the protein CASTLTPNTEAFF.

This chain connects TRBV5-6 to TRBJ2-7; no clear D gene. The CDR3 has 13 amino acids. V shed 4 bases and J shed 2 bases, with 10 bases lying between them. Germline V lookup: CDR1 SGHDT, CDR2 YYEEEE. The CDR3 sequence is CASSLTPTYEQYF. The CDR3 region has the DNA TGTGCCAGCAGCCTGACTCCTACCTACGAGCAGTACTTC.

The chain uses TRBV27 and TRBJ1-4; 7 nucleotides match TRBD1. This CDR3 region has 15 residues. Germline V gene sequence: CDR1 MNHEY, CDR2 SMNVEV (reference sequence). Trimming at V came to 4 bases and at J to 7 bases, leaving 9 bases not matched to a gene. The CDR3 spells CASSYTGARVEKLFF. The CDR3 nucleotides are TGTGCCAGCAGTTACACAGGGGCTCGGGTTGAAAAACTGTTTTTT.

The chain combines TRBV30 with TRBJ1-2, with TRBD1 identical over 8 bases. Trimming at V came to 2 bases and at J to 7 bases, leaving 9 bases not matched to a gene. This CDR3 comprises 14 residues. Germline V gives CDR1 GTSNPN, CDR2 SVGIG (reference sequence). CDR3 protein: CAWSPHGQGSGYTF. CDR3 in DNA: TGTGCCTGGAGTCCCCACGGACAGGGATCTGGCTACACCTTC.

The V and J genes are TRBV23-1 and TRBJ1-5; D unclear. TRBV23-1 is known as an ORF, though its function is uncertain. V was cut by 7 bases and J by 6 bases, with 10 bases left in between. CDR3 size: 12 residues. The DNA of the CDR3 is TGCGCCAGCACTCCGTCTAGTCAGCCCCAGCATTTT. Its translation: CASTPSSQPQHF.

V is TRBV7-2 and J is TRBJ2-7; 7 nucleotides match TRBD1. The CDR3 loop spans 14 amino acids. Germline V gene lookup returns CDR1 SGHTA and CDR2 FQGNSA. V gave up 4 bases and J gave up 2 bases; unmatched junction bases: 5. CDR3 sequence: CASSSGQATYEQYF. In DNA form, the CDR3 reads TGTGCCAGCAGCTCCGGACAGGCCACCTACGAGCAGTACTTC.

J is TRBJ1-2 and V is TRBV10-2; perhaps TRBD1 as D (5 bases). The CDR3 consists of 14 residues. CDR1 and CDR2 from the germline V gene are WSHSY and SAAADI. Trimming removed 2 bases at V and 0 bases at J, with 7 bases between. Here the CDR3 reads CASSEKQANYGYTF. CDR3 bases: TGCGCCAGCAGTGAGAAACAGGCTAACTATGGCTACACCTTC.